A selection of T cell receptor beta chains follows, all from one sample in a study of cytomegalovirus exposure and HLA in healthy donors. Clones were sequenced by immunoSEQ multiplex PCR, and TCRdb holds only the in-frame ones, with some missing. The repertoire consists of 60,000 to 70,000 clones, with 78% occurring once and the leading ten covering approximately 9.9%. Source material: PBMCs. All receptors come from a man in his forties in good health and CMV-seronegative. The CDR3 runs from the conserved cysteine through the conserved F or W. The order of the fields is V gene, D gene, clone size, J gene, CDR3 length, CDR3 DNA, CDR3 protein. D genes are given only for firm matches. The size of a clone is reported for some rows only, either as once, few or many, or as a class for expanded clones.

TRBV10-3	TRBD1	NA	TRBJ2-1	14	TGTGCCATCACCCCGGGACAGGGATTAAATGAGCAGTTCTTC	CAITPGQGLNEQFF
TRBV4-1	TRBD2	NA	TRBJ2-3	20	TGCGCCAGCAGCCATATTGGGGGACTAGCGGGGGGGCTTGGGACAGATACGCAGTATTTT	CASSHIGGLAGGLGTDTQYF
TRBV6-5	TRBD1	NA	TRBJ1-3	16	TGTGCCAGCAGTTCTATACAGGGGGCGCGAGGAAACACCATATATTTT	CASSSIQGARGNTIYF
TRBV27	NA	few	TRBJ1-6	13	TGTGCCAGCAGTTTATCAGTGAGGTCACCCCTCCACTTT	CASSLSVRSPLHF
TRBV2	NA	NA	TRBJ1-4	13	TGTGCCAGCCATAATCAGGGTAATGAAAAACTGTTTTTT	CASHNQGNEKLFF
TRBV2	TRBD2	NA	TRBJ2-3	15	TGTGCCAGCAAGAAGCGGGGGGACGGCACAGATACGCAGTATTTT	CASKKRGDGTDTQYF
TRBV5-6	NA	once	TRBJ2-7	17	TGTGCCAGCAGCAGCGGTGGTCAGTTCCGTCGGACCTACGAGCAGTACTTC	CASSSGGQFRRTYEQYF
TRBV19	NA	NA	TRBJ1-3	13	TGTGCCAGTAGTAAGACTTCAGGGGACACCATATATTTT	CASSKTSGDTIYF
TRBV11-2	NA	NA	TRBJ2-7	16	TGTGCCAGCAGCTCGGAGGGGGCAGGGGTAAGAGGCGAGCAGTACTTC	CASSSEGAGVRGEQYF
TRBV19	TRBD2	NA	TRBJ2-3	14	TGTGCCAGTAGGACTAGCGGGGGGTTAGATACGCAGTATTTT	CASRTSGGLDTQYF
TRBV5-1	NA	NA	TRBJ1-2	14	TGCGCCAGCAGCTTGGTAGCGGGGGACGATGGCTACACCTTC	CASSLVAGDDGYTF
TRBV10-2	NA	NA	TRBJ2-5	15	TGCGCCAGCAGTGAGTCTTCCCCCCTGTCAGAGACCCAGTACTTC	CASSESSPLSETQYF
TRBV7-2	NA	NA	TRBJ1-4	15	TGTGCCAGCAGCACAGACAGGAGTTCTAATGAAAAACTGTTTTTT	CASSTDRSSNEKLFF
TRBV5-1	NA	NA	TRBJ2-1	14	TGCGCCAGCAGCTTGGCCGGGTCAGCTAATGAGCAGTTCTTC	CASSLAGSANEQFF
TRBV6-6	NA	few	TRBJ1-4	13	TGTGCCAGCAGTCCAGGGGACGTTGGAAAACTGTTTTTT	CASSPGDVGKLFF
TRBV4-1	TRBD2	NA	TRBJ2-5	16	TGCGCCAGCAGCCAAGTCCTAGCGGGGGGGAGGGAGACCCAGTACTTC	CASSQVLAGGRETQYF
TRBV7-2	TRBD2	few	TRBJ2-5	14	TGTGCCAGCAGCCCTGGCGGGAGGAGAGAGACCCAGTACTTC	CASSPGGRRETQYF